A single sample is the source of the 31 T cell receptor beta chains below, sequenced in a study of naive and memory T cell subsets. The beta constant-region primer was an equimolar mix of two oligonucleotides covering TRBC1 and TRBC2. One entry per CDR3 protein, called by TCRdb with MiXCR from the UMI-ligation and nested PCR reads. The sample lists about 21,000 distinct CDR3 sequences, approximately 10% occurring once. The sample taken for sequencing was central memory CD8+ T cells from blood. All receptors come from a human donor in good health.

CDR3 protein: CASSEKATGGNEQFF. The CDR3 DNA reads as TGTGCCAGCAGTGAAAAGGCGACAGGGGGCAATGAGCAGTTCTTC. This chain uses TRBV6-1 with TRBJ2-1; TRBD1 matches at 9 bases. The CDR3 runs 15 residues. V shed 2 bases and J 6 bases; nucleotides not matched to a gene: 5. CDR1 is MNHNS, CDR2 SASEGT, per germline.

This chain uses TRBV5-8 with TRBJ2-7; D tentatively reads TRBD1 or TRBD2 (5 bases each). V was pared by 4 bases and J by 3 bases, with 11 bases between. Germline V lookup: CDR1 SGHTS, CDR2 YDEGEE. The CDR3 has 13 residues. Written as DNA, the CDR3 is TGTGCCAGCAGCGACCGGGACCTCTACGAGCAGTACTTC. This sequence encodes CASSDRDLYEQYF.

The chain is built from TRBV6-2 or TRBV6-3 and TRBJ2-1, with a tentative D call TRBD2 (6 bases). The CDR3 spans 14 residues. CDR1 MNHEY and CDR2 SVGEGT come from the germline V gene. Trimming removed 5 bases at V and 1 base at J, with 9 bases between. Written as DNA, the CDR3 is TGTGCCAGCAGTAGGGACTCATCCTACAATGAGCAGTTCTTC. This codes for CASSRDSSYNEQFF.

The chain combines TRBV12-3 or TRBV12-4 with TRBJ2-1, with D unclear. V lost 5 bases to trimming and J lost 1 base, with 15 bases between them. This CDR3 has 16 residues. The chain's CDR3 is CASSPLFTRSYNEQFF. CDR3 nucleotides: TGTGCCAGCAGTCCCCTCTTCACGAGGTCCTACAATGAGCAGTTCTTC.

This clonotype was seen ten or more times. V and J are TRBV29-1 and TRBJ1-2, with TRBD1 matching over 8 bases. With V trimmed by 6 bases and J by 8 bases, 11 bases remained unmatched. CDR3 length equals 13 residues. The germline V gene encodes CDR1 SQVTM and CDR2 ANQGSEA. CDR3 protein: CSVWDRKLLGYTF. Here the CDR3 DNA reads TGCAGCGTGTGGGACAGGAAATTGTTAGGCTACACCTTC.

This clonotype occurred many times. The chain is built from TRBV7-9 and TRBJ1-6; D perhaps matches TRBD1 (6 bases). Per germline, CDR1 SEHNR and CDR2 FQNEAQ (reference sequence). The V gene lost 5 bases and the J gene lost 9 bases, with 20 bases spanning the gap. CDR3 size: 16 residues. In DNA form, the CDR3 reads TGTGCCAGCAGCAAAACGACAGGAGGTGATGGTTCACCCCTCCACTTT. Encoded protein: CASSKTTGGDGSPLHF.

In this sample, this clonotype turned up a few times. This rearrangement joins TRBV24-1 to TRBJ2-1, with D maybe TRBD1 (6 bases). The CDR3 loop spans 12 amino acids. Germline V gene sequence: CDR1 KGHDR, CDR2 SFDVKD. The ends were cut back, 3 bases at V and 15 bases at J, with 14 bases in the middle. The CDR3 nucleotides read TGTGCCACCAGTGATATCACAGGGCTACGGTTCTTC. Its protein product is CATSDITGLRFF.

This clonotype was detected only a few times. The chain links TRBV7-9 to TRBJ2-1, with D tentatively TRBD2 (6 bases). Germline CDR1 is SEHNR and CDR2 is FQNEAQ (reference sequence). CDR3 length: 12 residues. Trimming took off 1 base at V and 12 bases at J, with 10 bases between the two ends. The chain's CDR3 is CASSLGGVGQFF. The DNA for the CDR3 is TGTGCCAGCAGCTTAGGGGGGGTTGGGCAGTTCTTC.

This clonotype turned up a few times. The DNA of the CDR3 is TGTGCCAGCAGCGGAGCGGGGGGCACAGATACGCAGTATTTT. Protein: CASSGAGGTDTQYF. The chain joins TRBV7-8 to TRBJ2-3; the match to TRBD2 covers 8 bases. The CDR3 runs 14 residues. Germline-derived CDR1 and CDR2 are SGHVS and FQNEAQ. V shed 5 bases, J shed 1 base, and the junction held 2 bases outside the gene matches.

This clonotype was seen repeatedly, ten times or more. The chain carries TRBV28 and TRBJ1-6, with a possible D match to TRBD1 (6 bases). Germline CDR1 MDHEN, CDR2 SYDVKM. The CDR3 totals 16 residues. V gave up 4 bases and J gave up 9 bases, with 19 bases separating them. The CDR3 is CASSSITDRMISPLHF. CDR3 bases: TGTGCCAGCAGTTCAATAACAGACAGGATGATTTCACCCCTCCACTTT.

In regard to this clonotype: This likely comes from a read error, as the CDR3 has no conserved phenylalanine or tryptophan at its end. The chain carries TRBV25-1 and TRBJ2-1, with a possible D match to TRBD1 (5 bases). The CDR3 has 15 amino acids. The germline CDR1 and CDR2 sequences are MGHDK and SYGVNS. Deletions cut 3 bases from V and 10 bases from J, with 19 bases between. CDR3 nucleotide sequence: TGTGCCAGCAGTGATTGGGGCGGTAAGACTCAGGAGCAGTTCTTA. Translating gives CASSDWGGKTQEQFL.

The J gene is TRBJ2-2, the V gene TRBV11-2; perhaps TRBD1 as D (6 bases). Trimming cost V 2 bases and J 6 bases, with 10 bases left between them. The germline V gene has CDR1 SGHAT and CDR2 FQNNGV. This CDR3 is built from 14 residues. The chain's CDR3 is CASSLSGVPGELFF. CDR3 nucleotide sequence: TGTGCCAGCAGCTTATCAGGGGTTCCCGGGGAGCTGTTTTTT.

The sample holds many counts of this clonotype. The chain combines TRBV4-1 with TRBJ2-4; D remains unclear. Per the germline V gene, CDR1 is MGHRA and CDR2 is YSYEKL. The length of the CDR3 is 12 residues. V was shortened by 1 base and J by 8 bases, with 6 bases between the two germline ends. The chain's CDR3 is CASSQVMDIQYF. The CDR3, as DNA: TGCGCCAGCAGCCAAGTGATGGACATTCAGTACTTC.

This clonotype was detected only a few times. The chain is built from TRBV20-1 and TRBJ2-1; 10 bases fit TRBD2. The CDR3 contains 15 residues. From germline, CDR1 is DFQATT and CDR2 SNEGSKA (reference sequence). With V trimmed by 6 bases and J by 8 bases, 13 bases remained unmatched. The chain's CDR3 is CSAGTASGSAHEQFF. CDR3 in DNA: TGCAGTGCGGGGACAGCTAGCGGGAGCGCCCATGAGCAGTTCTTC.

The table lists this clonotype with a few counts. The V gene is TRBV20-1, the J gene TRBJ1-1; D is uncertain. The CDR3 extends over 11 amino acids. Germline values: CDR1 DFQATT, CDR2 SNEGSKA (reference sequence). The V end was cut by 7 bases, the J end by 5 bases, with 11 bases between. CDR3 nucleotide sequence: TGCAGTGTCAGGCGGGGTACTGAAGCTTTCTTT. Its protein product is CSVRRGTEAFF.

The sample holds many counts of this clonotype. The gene calls are TRBV30 and TRBJ1-2, with D hard to call. The CDR3 length is 11 residues. Germline CDR1 and CDR2: GTSNPN and SVGIG (reference sequence). V lost 4 bases and J 4 bases, leaving 7 bases between the germline ends. This chain's CDR3 is CAWIMGYGYTF. CDR3 nucleotides: TGTGCCTGGATCATGGGCTATGGCTACACCTTC.

The V call is TRBV25-1, the J call TRBJ2-5, with 7 positions matching TRBD1. The length of the CDR3 is 15 residues. Trimming removed 3 bases from V and 7 bases from J; junction bases left unmatched: 11. The germline V gene has CDR1 MGHDK and CDR2 SYGVNS. CDR3 bases: TGTGCCAGCAGTGATTCTACAGACAGGGATCGGACCCAGTACTTC. Its protein is CASSDSTDRDRTQYF.

This clonotype was seen a handful of times. The J gene is TRBJ2-5, the V gene TRBV7-2; 15 nucleotides agree with TRBD2. The germline gives CDR1 SGHTA, CDR2 FQGNSA. After removal of 4 bases from V and 4 bases from J, the junction contained 1 base not matched to a gene. This CDR3 is 15 amino acids long. The CDR3, as DNA: TGTGCCAGCAGCTCGGGACTAGCGGGAGGAGAGACCCAGTACTTC. Its translation: CASSSGLAGGETQYF.

This chain uses TRBV11-2 with TRBJ2-7, with no clear D. Trimming removed 1 base from V and 3 bases from J, with 10 bases in between. The germline V gene has CDR1 SGHAT and CDR2 FQNNGV. The CDR3 is 14 amino acids. The chain's CDR3 is CASSLAYTSYEQYF. CDR3 nucleotide sequence: TGTGCCAGCAGCTTAGCTTATACCAGCTACGAGCAGTACTTC.

This clonotype was seen many times. The chain has TRBV12-3 or TRBV12-4 and TRBJ2-7; a weak D match, TRBD2 (5 bases). V lost 6 bases to trimming and J lost 2 bases, with 11 bases between them. CDR3 length: 13 residues. This CDR3 is CASSPADTYEQYF. The CDR3 DNA is TGTGCCAGCAGCCCAGCGGATACCTACGAGCAGTACTTC.

This clonotype was observed a few times. The genes are TRBV29-1 and TRBJ2-3; 10 bases are a match to TRBD2. This CDR3 spans 16 amino acids. Trimming took 7 bases from V and 6 from J; bases not matched to a gene: 16. The germline CDR1 and CDR2 sequences are SQVTM and ANQGSEA. As DNA, the CDR3 is TGCAGCGCCGAACTTTCTAGCGGGAGTCCCCCGGATACGCAGTATTTT. Translated, it gives CSAELSSGSPPDTQYF.

For this clonotype: A clone one base away is much larger, so this may be a read error. The chain couples TRBV29-1 to TRBJ2-1; D is unresolved. Trimming removed 2 bases from V and 7 bases from J, with 9 bases in between. This CDR3 comprises 12 residues. The V gene's germline CDR1 is SQVTM and CDR2 ANQGSEA. The CDR3 protein is CSVERAWNEQFF. DNA for the CDR3: TGCAGCGTTGAACGAGCGTGGAATGAGCAGTTCTTC.

The chain has TRBV28 and TRBJ1-4, with D uncertain. V was trimmed by 7 bases and J by 13 bases, leaving 19 bases between them. CDR1 MDHEN and CDR2 SYDVKM come from the germline V gene. The CDR3 contains 13 residues. The CDR3 region is CASNMEDRVGLFF. The CDR3 DNA is TGTGCCAGCAACATGGAGGATCGCGTGGGACTGTTTTTT.

This clonotype has a count of ten or more. This sequence joins TRBV6-5 and TRBJ1-2, with 10 positions matching TRBD1. The trim removed 5 bases at V and 2 bases at J, leaving 5 bases unmatched. CDR1 is MNHEY, CDR2 SVGAGI, per germline. The CDR3 has 15 residues. The CDR3 DNA follows: TGTGCCAGCAGTCCAACGGGACAGGGGAACTATGGCTACACCTTC. Translating it yields CASSPTGQGNYGYTF.

J is TRBJ2-5 and V is TRBV12-3 or TRBV12-4, with D perhaps assigned TRBD1 or TRBD2 (6 bases each). The CDR3 extends over 13 amino acids. V was pared by 5 bases and J by 5 bases, with 12 bases between. The CDR3 DNA follows: TGTGCCAGCAGTCCGGGGGCCGGGGAGACCCAGTACTTC. This sequence encodes CASSPGAGETQYF.

The genes are TRBV5-6 and TRBJ2-7; D gene uncertain. There are 12 residues in the CDR3. V was pared by 3 bases and J by 8 bases, with 12 bases between. Germline CDR1 is SGHDT and CDR2 is YYEEEE. This CDR3 is CASSWALDKQYF. CDR3 sequence (DNA): TGTGCCAGCAGCTGGGCATTGGATAAGCAGTACTTC. Combining the CDR3 with reference TRBV5-6 and TRBJ2-7 gives the whole variable domain DAGVTQSPTHLIKTRGQQVTLRCSPKSGHDTVSWYQQALGQGPQFIFQYYEEEERQRGNFPDRFSGHQFPNYSSELNVNALLLGDSALYLCASSWALDKQYFGPGTRLTVT.

This clonotype was observed a few times. V gene TRBV2 combines with J gene TRBJ2-5; 10 nucleotides align to TRBD2. Looked up from germline, CDR1 is SNHLY and CDR2 is FYNNEI. The V gene end was trimmed by 8 bases and the J gene end by 5 bases; junction bases not matched to a gene: 2. The CDR3 has 12 amino acids. CDR3 sequence (DNA): TGTGCCAGCGAGGGACTAGCGGAGACCCAGTACTTC. The encoded protein is CASEGLAETQYF.

This clonotype was recorded a few times. With a much larger clone just one base away, this may be a read error. This chain connects TRBV7-2 to TRBJ2-1; the D is unclear. The CDR3 loop spans 12 amino acids. Germline-derived CDR1 and CDR2 are SGHTA and FQGNSA. The V gene lost 4 bases and the J gene lost 6 bases, with 7 bases spanning the gap. The CDR3 reads CASSCSGNEQFF. The CDR3 DNA is TGTGCCAGCAGCTGTTCCGGCAATGAGCAGTTCTTC.

The sample holds many counts of this clonotype. The CDR3, as DNA: TGTGCCAGCAGCGGGATGGCGGATACGCAGTATTTT. Translated, it gives CASSGMADTQYF. The chain has TRBV5-6 and TRBJ2-3, with D unclear. Germline loops: CDR1 SGHDT, CDR2 YYEEEE. The CDR3 covers 12 residues. The germline V and J ends were trimmed by 4 bases and 6 bases, with 9 bases remaining between them.

The chain is built from TRBV5-4 and TRBJ2-7; TRBD2 matches 10 bases. Looked up from germline, CDR1 is SGHNT and CDR2 is YYREEE (reference sequence). CDR3 length equals 15 residues. V shed 2 bases and J 3 bases; nucleotides not matched to a gene: 5. The CDR3 spells CASSFPSGSVYEQYF. In DNA, the CDR3 is TGTGCCAGCAGCTTCCCTAGCGGGAGCGTCTACGAGCAGTACTTC.

This clonotype was recorded at least ten times. The V call is TRBV20-1, the J call TRBJ1-6; D not certain. V was clipped by 2 bases and J by 2 bases, with 16 bases between them. Germline-derived CDR1 and CDR2 are DFQATT and SNEGSKA (reference sequence). This CDR3 has 17 amino acids. The CDR3 DNA reads as TGCAGTGCTAGATCCAGTGCCTCGAGCGCCTATAATTCACCCCTCCACTTT. Its translation: CSARSSASSAYNSPLHF.